Each of the 17 T cell receptor beta chains below was sequenced from the same sample in a study of beta chain features in type 1 diabetes. Sequencing targeted expressed TCRB transcripts, as all isolated RNA had been reverse transcribed. Profiling relied on immunoSEQ multiplex PCR, and the TCRdb table lists in-frame clones only, not all of them. This table has over 150,000 clones, around 8% appearing once. Material: central memory CD4+ T cells from blood. Every receptor here comes from a man younger than 30 in good health.

This clone appeared a few times. This sequence joins TRBV7-9 and TRBJ2-1; D possibly corresponds to TRBD1 (6 bases). V was trimmed by 4 bases and J by 8 bases, leaving 12 bases between them. Germline V gives CDR1 SEHNR, CDR2 FQNEAQ (reference sequence). This CDR3 contains 13 residues. The CDR3 region is CASSYWQGHEQFF. For the CDR3, the DNA is TGTGCCAGCAGCTATTGGCAGGGGCATGAGCAGTTCTTC. Variable domain in full (rest from reference TRBV7-9 and TRBJ2-1): DTGVSQNPRHKITKRGQNVTFRCDPISEHNRLYWYRQTLGQGPEFLTYFQNEAQLEKSRLLSDRFSAERPKGSFSTLEIQRTEQGDSAMYLCASSYWQGHEQFFGPGTRLTVL.

The sample holds a few counts of this clone. The V and J genes are TRBV13 and TRBJ1-3; the D gene is possibly TRBD1 (6 bases). V dropped 3 bases and J dropped 5 bases, with 14 bases sitting between them. The CDR3 loop spans 15 amino acids. Germline CDR1 PRHDT, CDR2 FYEKMQ (reference sequence). This chain's CDR3 is CASSLWGGERNTIYF. DNA for the CDR3: TGTGCCAGCAGCTTGTGGGGGGGCGAAAGAAACACCATATATTTT. The full variable domain, rest sourced from reference TRBV13 and TRBJ1-3, is AAGVIQSPRHLIKEKRETATLKCYPIPRHDTVYWYQQGPGQDPQFLISFYEKMQSDKGSIPDRFSAQQFSDYHSELNMSSLELGDSALYFCASSLWGGERNTIYFGEGSWLTVV.

This clone was picked up many times. The chain combines TRBV11-2 with TRBJ2-3; D is undetermined. This CDR3 comprises 13 residues. The germline V and J ends were trimmed by 1 base and 3 bases, with 5 bases remaining between them. CDR1 and CDR2 from the germline V gene are SGHAT and FQNNGV. CDR3 amino acids: CASSLVQTDTQYF. CDR3 DNA: TGTGCCAGCAGCTTAGTTCAAACAGATACGCAGTATTTT.

V usage is TRBV28 and J usage is TRBJ1-2; possibly TRBD1 for D (6 bases). V lost 7 bases, J lost 4 bases, and 13 bases lay in between. This CDR3 contains 13 residues. Germline V gene data show CDR1 as MDHEN and CDR2 as SYDVKM. The CDR3 here is CASIQGRSYGYTF. The DNA of the CDR3 is TGTGCCAGCATTCAGGGGAGAAGCTATGGCTACACCTTC.

This clone turned up a few times. The J gene is TRBJ2-1, the V gene TRBV29-1; possible D gene TRBD2, 7 bases. Germline V gene data show CDR1 as SQVTM and CDR2 as ANQGSEA. The germline V and J ends were trimmed by 3 bases and 6 bases, with 12 bases remaining between them. This CDR3 region has 13 residues. The CDR3 region is CSVDWGGRNEQFF. The CDR3 nucleotides are TGCAGCGTTGATTGGGGGGGGCGCAATGAGCAGTTCTTC.

This chain joins TRBV30 and TRBJ2-7, with a possible D match to TRBD2 (5 bases). Trimming shortened V by 8 bases and J by 5 bases, and 16 bases separated the two germline ends. From germline, CDR1 is GTSNPN and CDR2 SVGIG (reference sequence). This CDR3 is built from 12 residues. The CDR3 sequence: CARDGGGDEQYF. Here the CDR3 DNA reads TGTGCCCGAGATGGAGGAGGCGACGAGCAGTACTTC.

This clone was counted a few times. V and J are TRBV30 and TRBJ1-2; no firm D call. This CDR3 is built from 13 residues. Germline V gene sequence: CDR1 GTSNPN, CDR2 SVGIG (reference sequence). V was clipped by 0 bases and J by 1 base, with 6 bases between them. CDR3 bases: TGTGCCTGGAGTGTAGCTCTTAACTATGGCTACACCTTC. It translates to CAWSVALNYGYTF.

The J gene is TRBJ1-5, the V gene TRBV7-9, with D perhaps TRBD1 (6 bases). This CDR3 spans 14 amino acids. Trimming removed 5 bases from V and 5 bases from J, with 13 bases in between. Germline lookup yields CDR1 SEHNR and CDR2 FQNEAQ (reference sequence). CDR3 DNA sequence: TGTGCCAGCAGCGATATTTCAGGGGATCAGCCCCAGCATTTT. Translation gives CASSDISGDQPQHF.

This clone was detected only a few times. This chain links TRBV2 with TRBJ2-7, with 12 nucleotides matching TRBD2. The germline V gene has CDR1 SNHLY and CDR2 FYNNEI. The CDR3 runs to 15 residues. The V and J ends lost 6 bases and 5 bases, in that order; junction bases with no gene match: 8. The CDR3 sequence is CASRTLAGGPHEQYF. In DNA, the CDR3 is TGTGCCAGCAGGACCCTAGCGGGAGGGCCCCACGAGCAGTACTTC.

This clone was seen a handful of times. The V call is TRBV5-1, the J call TRBJ2-1; a possible D gene is TRBD1 (6 bases). CDR1 and CDR2 (germline): SGHRS, YFSETQ. This CDR3 has 16 amino acids. Trimming shortened V by 2 bases and J by 2 bases, and 14 bases separated the two germline ends. This chain's CDR3 is CASSLDPGTTYNEQFF. In nucleotides, the CDR3 is TGCGCCAGCAGCTTAGATCCCGGGACAACCTACAATGAGCAGTTCTTC. The whole variable domain, remainder taken from reference TRBV5-1 and TRBJ2-1, is KAGVTQTPRYLIKTRGQQVTLSCSPISGHRSVSWYQQTPGQGLQFLFEYFSETQRNKGNFPGRFSGRQFSNSRSEMNVSTLELGDSALYLCASSLDPGTTYNEQFFGPGTRLTVL.

This clone came up many times. The V and J genes are TRBV5-6 and TRBJ2-1, with unresolved D. Germline V gives CDR1 SGHDT, CDR2 YYEEEE. The CDR3 contains 15 residues. V shed 3 bases and J shed 6 bases, with 16 bases lying between them. The CDR3 reads CASSSTPVAANEQFF. Here the CDR3 DNA reads TGTGCCAGCAGCTCCACGCCGGTGGCGGCCAATGAGCAGTTCTTC.

This clone was counted a few times. This chain's CDR3 is CASEGRAREGETQYF. The CDR3 DNA sequence: TGTGCCAGCGAGGGCCGGGCCAGAGAAGGGGAGACCCAGTACTTC. This chain joins TRBV6-6 and TRBJ2-5; tentative D call: TRBD2 (5 bases). Per germline, CDR1 MNHNY and CDR2 SVGAGI (reference sequence). The length of the CDR3 is 15 residues. Trimming pared 8 bases from V and 5 bases from J, leaving 21 bases between.

This chain uses TRBV18 with TRBJ2-3; the D gene is possibly TRBD1 (6 bases). Germline CDR1 KGHSH, CDR2 LQKENI. The V and J ends lost 6 bases and 5 bases respectively, with 15 bases between them. This CDR3 has 14 residues. The CDR3 region has the DNA TGTGCCAGCTCCCCGTACAGGGCGGGAGATACGCAGTATTTT. Its protein is CASSPYRAGDTQYF.

This clone has a handful of counts. This chain uses TRBV5-1 with TRBJ1-6; 9 bases agree with TRBD1. Germline V gene sequence: CDR1 SGHRS, CDR2 YFSETQ. CDR3 length: 16 amino acids. The junction had 4 bases not matched to a gene; V was cut back by 0 bases and J by 6 bases. CDR3 DNA sequence: TGCGCCAGCAGCTTGGCCGGACAGGGGAGTAATTCACCCCTCCACTTT. Encoded protein: CASSLAGQGSNSPLHF. Complete variable domain (other parts from reference TRBV5-1 and TRBJ1-6): KAGVTQTPRYLIKTRGQQVTLSCSPISGHRSVSWYQQTPGQGLQFLFEYFSETQRNKGNFPGRFSGRQFSNSRSEMNVSTLELGDSALYLCASSLAGQGSNSPLHFGNGTRLTVT.

This clone was counted only a few times. The rearrangement links TRBV6-5 to TRBJ2-1; TRBD1 is a possible D gene (5 bases). Germline loops: CDR1 MNHEY, CDR2 SVGAGI. Trimming cost V 2 bases and J 5 bases, with 16 bases left between them. CDR3 size: 16 residues. The CDR3 coding sequence is TGTGCCAGCAGTTACACCTCCAGGACATTAAACAATGAGCAGTTCTTC. It encodes CASSYTSRTLNNEQFF.

The chain combines TRBV5-6 with TRBJ1-2; D call uncertain. Germline V gene sequence: CDR1 SGHDT, CDR2 YYEEEE. The V and J ends lost 3 bases and 8 bases respectively, with 14 bases between them. CDR3 length: 13 residues. The CDR3 protein is CASSSASERGYTF. The CDR3 DNA is TGTGCCAGCAGCTCAGCCAGTGAGCGCGGCTACACCTTC. The variable domain in full, with the rest retrieved from reference TRBV5-6 and TRBJ1-2, is DAGVTQSPTHLIKTRGQQVTLRCSPKSGHDTVSWYQQALGQGPQFIFQYYEEEERQRGNFPDRFSGHQFPNYSSELNVNALLLGDSALYLCASSSASERGYTFGSGTRLTVV.

This chain connects TRBV13 to TRBJ2-3; D unclear. Trimming left V 3 bases short and J 3 bases short, with 13 bases between. The CDR3 extends over 15 amino acids. Germline V gene lookup returns CDR1 PRHDT and CDR2 FYEKMQ (reference sequence). CDR3 sequence: CASSFFSEETDTQYF. CDR3 bases: TGTGCCAGCAGCTTTTTTTCTGAGGAAACAGATACGCAGTATTTT. Based on the CDR3 plus reference TRBV13 and TRBJ2-3, the full variable domain is AAGVIQSPRHLIKEKRETATLKCYPIPRHDTVYWYQQGPGQDPQFLISFYEKMQSDKGSIPDRFSAQQFSDYHSELNMSSLELGDSALYFCASSFFSEETDTQYFGPGTRLTVL.